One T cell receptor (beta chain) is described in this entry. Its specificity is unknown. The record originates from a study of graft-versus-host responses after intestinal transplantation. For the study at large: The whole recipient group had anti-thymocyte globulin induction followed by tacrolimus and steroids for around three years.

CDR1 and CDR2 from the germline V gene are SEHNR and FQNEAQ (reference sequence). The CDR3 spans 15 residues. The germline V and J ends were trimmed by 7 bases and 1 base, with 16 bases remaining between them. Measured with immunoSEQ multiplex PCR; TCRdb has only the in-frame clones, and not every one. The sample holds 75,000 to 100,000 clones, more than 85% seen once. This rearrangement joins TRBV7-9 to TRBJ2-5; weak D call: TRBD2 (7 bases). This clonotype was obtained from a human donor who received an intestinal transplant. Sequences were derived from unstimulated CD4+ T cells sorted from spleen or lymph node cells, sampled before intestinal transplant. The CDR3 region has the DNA TGTGCCAGCAACGAGGGGGGGCGCCTCCAAGAGACCCAGTACTTC. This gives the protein CASNEGGRLQETQYF.